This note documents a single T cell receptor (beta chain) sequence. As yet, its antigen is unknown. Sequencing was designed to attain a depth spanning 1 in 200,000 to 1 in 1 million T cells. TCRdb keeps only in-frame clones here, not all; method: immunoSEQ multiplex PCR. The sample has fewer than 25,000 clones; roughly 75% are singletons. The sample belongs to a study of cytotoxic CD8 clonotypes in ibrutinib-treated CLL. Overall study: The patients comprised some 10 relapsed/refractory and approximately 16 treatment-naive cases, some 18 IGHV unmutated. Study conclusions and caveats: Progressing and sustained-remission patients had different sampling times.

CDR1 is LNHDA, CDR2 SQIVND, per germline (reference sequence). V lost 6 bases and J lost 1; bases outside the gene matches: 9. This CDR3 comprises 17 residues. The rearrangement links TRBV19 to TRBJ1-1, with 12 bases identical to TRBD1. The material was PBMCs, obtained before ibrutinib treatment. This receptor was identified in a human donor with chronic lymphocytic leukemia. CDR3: CASSRPGQGAKNTEAFF. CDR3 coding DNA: TGTGCCAGTAGCAGACCGGGACAGGGGGCCAAGAACACTGAAGCTTTCTTT.